Following are 30 T cell receptor beta chains from one sample sequenced in a study of shared clonotypes between healthy human individuals. Selected positively for CCR7 and CD45RO-negative, naive CD8 cells excluded terminally differentiated effector memory CD45RA+ cells. Assay: immunoSEQ multiplex PCR; the TCRdb copy retains only in-frame clones and omits some. This table has more than 2 million clones, about 93% appearing once. The sequencing sample was made of naive CD8+ T cells from PBMCs. These receptors all come from a man in his late teens or twenties in good health. Some clones in this sample may be carry-over from other donors' samples.

This rearrangement joins TRBV4-1 to TRBJ2-2, with D uncertain. Deletions cut 2 bases from V and 7 bases from J, with 5 bases between. The CDR3 runs to 12 residues. Germline V gene data show CDR1 as MGHRA and CDR2 as YSYEKL. The CDR3, as DNA: TGCGCCAGCAGCCAACCACTCGGGGAGCTGTTTTTT. Residues: CASSQPLGELFF.

The chain joins TRBV28 to TRBJ2-3; maybe TRBD2 (6 bases). Between the trimmed V and J ends, which lost 3 bases and 7 bases, there was a span of 14 bases. CDR1 is MDHEN and CDR2 is SYDVKM in the germline V gene. The CDR3 length is 14 residues. CDR3 loop: CASSFTGEKYTQYF. The CDR3 nucleotides read TGTGCCAGCAGTTTTACGGGAGAGAAATATACGCAGTATTTT.

The rearrangement uses TRBV10-3 and TRBJ1-1; D unresolved. The germline gives CDR1 ENHRY, CDR2 SYGVKD. This CDR3 has 14 amino acids. Trimming stripped 4 bases from V and 0 bases from J, with 9 bases between. The DNA of the CDR3 is TGTGCCATCAGTGGGTACGGCTTGAACACTGAAGCTTTCTTT. Its translation: CAISGYGLNTEAFF.

This clone was seen just once. CDR3 in DNA: TGTGCCAGCAGGGGGAGGGCTAGCGGGAGGAACACCTACAATGAGCAGTTCTTC. Encoded protein: CASRGRASGRNTYNEQFF. V gene TRBV4-2 combines with J gene TRBJ2-1, with 11 bases matching TRBD2. The CDR3 runs to 18 residues. V was pared by 6 bases and J by 2 bases, with 12 bases of the junction left unmatched. Per the germline V gene, CDR1 is LGHNA and CDR2 is YNFKEQ.

The V gene is TRBV6-5, the J gene TRBJ2-3, with D maybe TRBD1 (7 bases). CDR3 length: 14 residues. V lost 10 bases and J lost 4, with 18 bases in between. From germline, CDR1 is MNHEY and CDR2 SVGAGI. CDR3 in amino acids: CATAETGRSDTQYF. The CDR3 DNA is TGTGCCACCGCCGAGACAGGGAGGTCAGATACGCAGTATTTT.

The rearrangement links TRBV7-9 to TRBJ2-7; 9 positions agree with TRBD1. CDR1 and CDR2 (germline): SEHNR, FQNEAQ (reference sequence). Trimming at V came to 3 bases and at J to 5 bases, leaving 5 bases not matched to a gene. CDR3 length: 14 amino acids. CDR3 amino acids: CASSFRDRVDEQYF. For the CDR3, the DNA is TGTGCCAGCAGCTTCCGGGACAGGGTAGACGAGCAGTACTTC.

Note on this clone: Distinct nucleotide sequences in the sample also encode this CDR3. This chain links TRBV7-3 with TRBJ2-7; TRBD2 aligns across 9 bases. This CDR3 contains 15 residues. V trimming: 2 bases; J trimming: 0 bases; junction bases outside the gene matches: 2. Germline CDR1 reads SGHTA; CDR2 reads FQGTGA. The CDR3 DNA sequence: TGTGCCAGCAGCTTAGCGGGAGGGCCCTCCTACGAGCAGTACTTC. This encodes CASSLAGGPSYEQYF.

As regards this clone: Being one base from a much bigger clone, this may be a read error. The CDR3 sequence is CASNPDGSSYNEQFF. In DNA, the CDR3 is TGTGCCAGCAACCCGGACGGGAGCTCCTACAATGAGCAGTTCTTC. The V and J genes are TRBV27 and TRBJ2-1; a possible D gene is TRBD2 (6 bases). Per germline, CDR1 MNHEY and CDR2 SMNVEV (reference sequence). This CDR3 has 15 amino acids. Trimming shortened V by 7 bases and J by 0 bases, and 13 bases separated the two germline ends.

The rearrangement joins TRBV19 to TRBJ1-1, with D uncertain. Germline assignment: CDR1 LNHDA and CDR2 SQIVND (reference sequence). The CDR3 consists of 13 residues. With 5 bases removed from V and 6 bases from J, the gap between germline ends came to 13 bases. This CDR3 is CASSPHRRAEAFF. For the CDR3, the DNA is TGTGCCAGTAGTCCCCATCGGAGAGCTGAAGCTTTCTTT.

The CDR3 spells CASSDLGLNEQFF. CDR3 DNA: TGTGCCAGCAGTGATCTAGGACTCAATGAGCAGTTCTTC. The V gene is TRBV25-1, the J gene TRBJ2-1; D is possibly TRBD2 (5 bases). Germline CDR1 and CDR2: MGHDK and SYGVNS. The CDR3 length is 13 residues. V was cut by 3 bases and J by 6 bases, with 9 bases left in between.

A word on this clone: Other nucleotide sequences from this sample produce the same CDR3. The V and J genes are TRBV28 and TRBJ2-7; tentatively, D is TRBD2 (6 bases). The CDR3 spans 13 residues. Germline CDR1 reads MDHEN; CDR2 reads SYDVKM. The germline V and J ends were trimmed by 3 bases and 2 bases, with 8 bases remaining between them. The CDR3 region is CASSFLATYEQYF. The CDR3 DNA is TGTGCCAGCAGTTTTCTAGCGACCTACGAGCAGTACTTC.

This sequence joins TRBV28 and TRBJ2-2, with D uncertain. The length of the CDR3 is 15 residues. V was trimmed by 1 base and J by 6 bases, leaving 12 bases between them. Per germline, CDR1 MDHEN and CDR2 SYDVKM. CDR3 protein: CASSLFLGFPGELFF. The CDR3 coding sequence is TGTGCCAGCAGTTTATTTTTGGGGTTCCCCGGGGAGCTGTTTTTT.

The chain couples TRBV21-1 to TRBJ2-7; the D segment call TRBD1 is taken from the table without a DNA check. TRBV21-1 is marked as a pseudogene. The CDR3 sequence is 15 residues long. The CDR3 region has the DNA TGTGCCAGCCGAGATCAAGGGACAGGGCCCTACGAGCAGTACTTC. It encodes CASRDQGTGPYEQYF.

The rearrangement links TRBV7-8 to TRBJ2-3; 12 bases align to TRBD2. This CDR3 is built from 21 residues. V lost 1 base and J lost 0; bases outside the gene matches: 14. The V gene's germline CDR1 is SGHVS and CDR2 FQNEAQ. CDR3 protein: CASSLVLAGGPPTFSTDTQYF. The CDR3 nucleotides read TGTGCCAGCAGCTTAGTGCTAGCGGGAGGGCCACCTACATTTAGCACAGATACGCAGTATTTT.

The rearrangement joins TRBV9 to TRBJ1-2; D is possibly TRBD1 (5 bases). Trimming stripped 4 bases from V and 5 bases from J, with 18 bases between. In germline, CDR1 is SGDLS, CDR2 YYNGEE. The CDR3 has 15 residues. The CDR3 region is CASSPGGSGGYGYTF. The CDR3 DNA is TGTGCCAGCAGCCCAGGAGGGAGCGGGGGGTATGGCTACACCTTC.

A note on this clone: Sequence at one end of the junction differs from germline and may be a read error. The chain employs TRBV4-2 and TRBJ2-7; possibly TRBD1 or TRBD2 for D (5 bases each). Germline assignment: CDR1 LGHNA and CDR2 YNFKEQ. CDR3 size: 14 residues. CDR3 sequence: CASSQGERSYEQYF. The CDR3 bases are TGTGCCAGCAGTCAAGGGGAGCGGAGCTACGAGCAGTACTTC.

This chain links TRBV7-8 with TRBJ2-2, with D possibly being TRBD1 (6 bases). Germline V gene sequence: CDR1 SGHVS, CDR2 FQNEAQ. CDR3 length: 15 amino acids. V lost 5 bases and J lost 0, with 10 bases in between. CDR3 DNA: TGTGCCAGCAGCCCAGGACAGACGAACACCGGGGAGCTGTTTTTT. Its translation is CASSPGQTNTGELFF. Full variable domain (missing parts from reference TRBV7-8 and TRBJ2-2): GAGVSQSPRYKVAKRGQDVALRCDPISGHVSLFWYQQALGQGPEFLTYFQNEAQLDKSGLPSDRFFAERPEGSVSTLKIQRTQQEDSAVYLCASSPGQTNTGELFFGEGSRLTVL.

The genes are TRBV14 and TRBJ2-3, with no clear D. The CDR3 covers 13 residues. Germline assignment: CDR1 SGHDN and CDR2 FVKESK. Trimming took off 0 bases at V and 5 bases at J, with 6 bases between the two ends. The CDR3 DNA sequence: TGTGCCAGCAGCCAAGATAGGAGAGATACGCAGTATTTT. This gives the protein CASSQDRRDTQYF. The whole variable domain, remainder taken from reference TRBV14 and TRBJ2-3, is EAGVTQFPSHSVIEKGQTVTLRCDPISGHDNLYWYRRVMGKEIKFLLHFVKESKQDESGMPNNRFLAERTGGTYSTLKVQPAELEDSGVYFCASSQDRRDTQYFGPGTRLTVL.

This chain joins TRBV5-6 and TRBJ1-6; 10 nucleotides agree with TRBD1. The V gene's germline CDR1 is SGHDT and CDR2 YYEEEE. The CDR3 is 17 residues long. The V segment lost 1 base and the J segment 5 bases; nucleotides outside the gene matches: 6. Here the CDR3 reads CASSLLTGTGDNSPLHF. CDR3 bases: TGTGCCAGCAGCTTGTTAACCGGGACAGGGGATAATTCACCCCTCCACTTT.

The rearrangement links TRBV4-1 to TRBJ2-3; maybe TRBD2 (6 bases). This CDR3 spans 15 amino acids. The germline gives CDR1 MGHRA, CDR2 YSYEKL. V lost 4 bases to trimming and J lost 1 base, with 12 bases between them. CDR3 sequence: CASSPRELGTDTQYF. The CDR3 bases are TGCGCCAGCAGCCCTCGGGAGTTGGGCACAGATACGCAGTATTTT.

The genes are TRBV15 and TRBJ1-3; perhaps TRBD1 as D (5 bases). Germline V gives CDR1 LNHNV, CDR2 YYDKDF (reference sequence). CDR3 length: 15 residues. The V end was cut by 4 bases, the J end by 0 bases, with 10 bases between. DNA for the CDR3: TGTGCCACCAGCAACCCCGGGGGCTCTGGAAACACCATATATTTT. Its translation is CATSNPGGSGNTIYF.

The chain employs TRBV28 and TRBJ1-6; D is perhaps TRBD1 (5 bases). V was cut by 2 bases and J by 7 bases, with 9 bases left in between. This CDR3 has 14 residues. Germline loops: CDR1 MDHEN, CDR2 SYDVKM. CDR3 protein: CASSLMGRNSPLHF. As DNA, the CDR3 is TGTGCCAGCAGTTTAATGGGACGAAATTCACCCCTCCACTTT.

The chain is built from TRBV4-1 and TRBJ2-1; 9 bases are a match to TRBD2. The CDR3 has 18 residues. V lost 2 bases and J lost 4; bases outside the gene matches: 12. From germline, CDR1 is MGHRA and CDR2 YSYEKL. The CDR3 nucleotides read TGCGCCAGCAGCCAATACATTAGCGGGGGAGGAGGGTACAATGAGCAGTTCTTC. Protein sequence: CASSQYISGGGGYNEQFF.

The J gene is TRBJ2-1, the V gene TRBV7-9, with 8 positions matching TRBD2. Trimming removed 4 bases from V and 5 bases from J; junction bases left unmatched: 7. This CDR3 contains 15 residues. Germline loops: CDR1 SEHNR, CDR2 FQNEAQ (reference sequence). The CDR3 coding sequence is TGTGCCAGCAGCTATTCTAGCGGGTTGCACAATGAGCAGTTCTTC. Its translation: CASSYSSGLHNEQFF.

The chain combines TRBV19 with TRBJ2-7, with D perhaps given as TRBD1 or TRBD2 (5 bases each). Per the germline V gene, CDR1 is LNHDA and CDR2 is SQIVND (reference sequence). This CDR3 region has 13 residues. V was clipped by 9 bases and J by 0 bases, with 12 bases between them. The CDR3 DNA reads as TGTGCCAGCCGGGACGGACCCTCCTACGAGCAGTACTTC. It yields the protein CASRDGPSYEQYF.

The chain combines TRBV7-9 with TRBJ1-4, with TRBD1 matching 9 bases. J gave up 3 bases and V 5 bases, and 13 bases lay outside the gene matches. Per the germline V gene, CDR1 is SEHNR and CDR2 is FQNEAQ (reference sequence). The CDR3 is 18 residues long. For the CDR3, the DNA is TGTGCCAGCAGCCCGCCGGGACAGGGTTTTTTAGCTAATGAAAAACTGTTTTTT. As protein: CASSPPGQGFLANEKLFF.

This sequence joins TRBV5-1 and TRBJ2-1; D is possibly TRBD2 (5 bases). The CDR3 has 15 amino acids. Germline CDR1 SGHRS, CDR2 YFSETQ. V shed 4 bases and J shed 6 bases, with 17 bases lying between them. The CDR3 protein is CASSSPLGEVNEQFF. CDR3 nucleotides: TGCGCCAGCAGCAGCCCATTGGGAGAAGTCAATGAGCAGTTCTTC.

This clone was counted a single time. V usage is TRBV2 and J usage is TRBJ2-7; TRBD1 aligns across 9 bases. Germline assignment: CDR1 SNHLY and CDR2 FYNNEI. There are 15 residues in the CDR3. J lost 2 bases, V lost 2 bases, and 4 bases had no gene match. CDR3 sequence reads: CASSEWDRETYEQYF. The CDR3 DNA reads TGTGCCAGCAGTGAATGGGACAGGGAGACCTACGAGCAGTACTTC.

The V gene is TRBV4-1, the J gene TRBJ2-1; TRBD2 matches 7 bases. There are 17 residues in the CDR3. Germline V lookup: CDR1 MGHRA, CDR2 YSYEKL. The junction had 11 bases not matched to a gene; V was cut back by 1 base and J by 5 bases. CDR3 DNA sequence: TGCGCCAGCAGCCAAGTCGGTGGGGGGGAGATCGACAATGAGCAGTTCTTC. It yields the protein CASSQVGGGEIDNEQFF.

The chain uses TRBV4-3 and TRBJ2-4; 8 positions match TRBD1. J lost 6 bases, V lost 4 bases, and 2 bases had no gene match. The CDR3 length is 13 residues. Per the germline V gene, CDR1 is LGHNA and CDR2 is YSLEER. CDR3 DNA: TGCGCCAGCAGCCCCGGACAGGGAAACATTCAGTACTTC. Its protein is CASSPGQGNIQYF.